These T cell receptor beta chains were read from a single sample in a study of blood T cell repertoires in COVID-19. TCRdb's table, derived via immunoSEQ multiplex PCR, lists solely in-frame clones and lacks some. This table holds about 86,000 clones, over 70% found once. The sequencing sample was made of peripheral blood. The receptors were sampled from a woman aged 80 or over with active or convalescent COVID-19. CDR3s include the opening cysteine and the closing phenylalanine or tryptophan.

cdr3_length | j_call | v_call | cdr3_aa
14 | TRBJ2-6 | TRBV6-2/TRBV6-3 | CASSYRVGANVLTF
15 | TRBJ1-1 | TRBV18 | CASSPQDRLNTEAFF
15 | TRBJ1-6 | TRBV15 | CATGAGSSYNSPLHF
16 | TRBJ2-5 | TRBV4-1 | CASSQDSTSGVETQYF
13 | TRBJ1-3 | TRBV29-1 | CSVGSGVGNTIYF
15 | TRBJ1-4 | TRBV10-3 | CAISDGGASNEKLFF
15 | TRBJ1-2 | TRBV5-1 | CASSLATDRSYGYTF
16 | TRBJ2-3 | TRBV7-2 | CASSPGTGLGTDTQYF
15 | TRBJ1-3 | TRBV3-1/TRBV3-2 | CASSPELYSGNTIYF
12 | TRBJ1-5 | TRBV19 | CASSIGPQPQHF
16 | TRBJ1-1 | TRBV7-4 | CASSLVCRRGNTEAFF
16 | TRBJ2-3 | TRBV29-1 | CSVDRRLAGSTDTQYF
15 | TRBJ1-5 | TRBV6-5 | CASSYSSGGTQPQHF
16 | TRBJ2-1 | TRBV3-1/TRBV3-2 | CASSQVGGGVRNEQFF
15 | TRBJ2-7 | TRBV19 | CASSIGTSGSYEQYF
16 | TRBJ1-3 | TRBV10-1 | CASGGLPTGEGNTIYF
15 | TRBJ2-2 | TRBV6-5 | CASTLSLTNTGELFF
17 | TRBJ2-2 | TRBV18 | CASSNPGQGVYTGELFF
14 | TRBJ2-7 | TRBV11-2 | CASSARPLLYEQYF
13 | TRBJ2-7 | TRBV7-2 | CASSPSPGYEQYF
12 | TRBJ2-1 | TRBV15 | CATSRDWQEQFF
15 | TRBJ2-3 | TRBV9 | CASSAAGVGADTQYF
16 | TRBJ2-3 | TRBV6-6 | CASSYLTSGPPDTQYF
14 | TRBJ1-5 | TRBV6-4 | CASSDGPGNQPQHF